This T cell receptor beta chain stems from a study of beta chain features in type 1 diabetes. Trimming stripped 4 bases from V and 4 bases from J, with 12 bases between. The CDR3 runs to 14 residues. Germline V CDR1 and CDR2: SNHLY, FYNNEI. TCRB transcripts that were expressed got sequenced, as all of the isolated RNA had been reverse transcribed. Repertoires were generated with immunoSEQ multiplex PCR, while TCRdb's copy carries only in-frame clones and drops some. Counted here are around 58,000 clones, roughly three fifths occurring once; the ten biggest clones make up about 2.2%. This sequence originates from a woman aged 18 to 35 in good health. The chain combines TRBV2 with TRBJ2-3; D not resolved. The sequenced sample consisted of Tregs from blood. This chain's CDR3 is CASSGRAYADTQYF. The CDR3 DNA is TGTGCCAGCAGTGGCCGAGCGTATGCAGATACGCAGTATTTT. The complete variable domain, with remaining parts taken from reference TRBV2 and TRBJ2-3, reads EPEVTQTPSHQVTQMGQEVILRCVPISNHLYFYWYRQILGQKVEFLVSFYNNEISEKSEIFDDQFSVERPDGSNFTLKIRSTKLEDSAMYFCASSGRAYADTQYFGPGTRLTVL.